These 20 T cell receptor beta chains came from one sample sequenced in a study of blood T cells in healthy people across ages. Primed by a sample-barcoded 5' primer and a J-beta primer mix, a second PCR proceeded for about 7 to 12 cycles. TCRdb reprocessed the 5' RACE reads via MiXCR and lists one record per CDR3 protein. This sample has approximately 960,000 distinct CDR3 sequences, with 25% to 35% found just once. This sample was also put to use in a study of T cells of mothers and their children.

Sequencing input: blood. These receptor sequences come from a woman in her 40s in good health.

Ten or more counts support this clonotype. The rearrangement joins TRBV7-3 to TRBJ2-1, with 12 bases matching TRBD2. Germline CDR1 is SGHTA and CDR2 is FQGTGA. V was pared by 0 bases and J by 10 bases, with 10 bases of the junction left unmatched. The CDR3 contains 17 residues. The CDR3: CASSLTGLAGGTMEQFF. The CDR3 nucleotides are TGTGCCAGCAGCTTAACGGGGCTAGCGGGGGGGACAATGGAGCAGTTCTTC.

The rearrangement uses TRBV5-1 and TRBJ2-3; D not resolved. CDR1 and CDR2 (germline): SGHRS, YFSETQ. This CDR3 is built from 17 residues. Deletions cut 1 base from V and 0 bases from J, with 15 bases between. CDR3 sequence reads: CASSLWEPPASTDTQYF. The CDR3 DNA reads as TGCGCCAGCAGCTTGTGGGAACCGCCCGCTAGCACAGATACGCAGTATTTT.

This chain joins TRBV2 and TRBJ2-5; D is uncertain. The CDR3 length is 13 residues. From germline, CDR1 is SNHLY and CDR2 FYNNEI. V gave up 7 bases and J gave up 0 bases, with 9 bases separating them. CDR3 sequence (DNA): TGTGCCAGCATTCTCGACTACCAAGAGACCCAGTACTTC. It encodes CASILDYQETQYF. The whole variable domain, remainder taken from reference TRBV2 and TRBJ2-5, is EPEVTQTPSHQVTQMGQEVILRCVPISNHLYFYWYRQILGQKVEFLVSFYNNEISEKSEIFDDQFSVERPDGSNFTLKIRSTKLEDSAMYFCASILDYQETQYFGPGTRLLVL.

This rearrangement joins TRBV6-5 to TRBJ1-1, with D unclear. The CDR3 sequence is 13 residues long. Trimming took off 6 bases at V and 4 bases at J, with 12 bases between the two ends. Germline CDR1 is MNHEY and CDR2 is SVGAGI. CDR3 nucleotide sequence: TGTGCCAGCAGACAGCATCGGGGCACTGAAGCTTTCTTT. This translates into CASRQHRGTEAFF.

This clonotype was seen only a few times. The chain employs TRBV29-1 and TRBJ2-3; D call uncertain. There are 10 residues in the CDR3. Germline lookup yields CDR1 SQVTM and CDR2 ANQGSEA. Trimming stripped 4 bases from V and 6 bases from J, with 5 bases between. CDR3: CSVVVDTQYF. The CDR3 DNA reads TGCAGCGTTGTGGTTGATACGCAGTATTTT.

This clonotype was detected only a few times. The chain links TRBV27 to TRBJ2-5; D gene unclear. Deletions cut 6 bases from V and 1 base from J, with 6 bases between. Germline V CDR1 and CDR2: MNHEY, SMNVEV (reference sequence). The CDR3 covers 12 residues. For the CDR3, the DNA is TGTGCCAGCAGAACCAGCCAAGAGACCCAGTACTTC. It yields the protein CASRTSQETQYF.

At least ten counts were recorded for this clonotype. V is TRBV4-3 and J is TRBJ1-2; possible D gene TRBD1, 5 bases. V lost 0 bases and J lost 8, with 16 bases in between. The CDR3 is 15 residues long. The germline CDR1 and CDR2 sequences are LGHNA and YSLEER. The CDR3 nucleotides read TGCGCCAGCAGCCAAGACGGACATTTCTATGAGGGCTACACCTTC. Translation gives CASSQDGHFYEGYTF.

This clonotype was observed a handful of times. At one end the junction does not follow the germline gene, possibly because of a read error. The chain couples TRBV12-3 or TRBV12-4 to TRBJ1-3, with D hard to call. This CDR3 has 16 residues. The CDR3: CANSLRAGSSGNTIYF. The CDR3 nucleotides are TGTGCCAACAGTTTACGGGCAGGAAGTTCTGGAAACACCATATATTTT.

This clonotype was observed at least ten times. V gene TRBV27 combines with J gene TRBJ2-5; 11 nucleotides match TRBD2. In germline, CDR1 is MNHEY, CDR2 SMNVEV (reference sequence). Trimming at V came to 5 bases and at J to 5 bases, leaving 4 bases not matched to a gene. The CDR3 length is 14 residues. CDR3 sequence reads: CASSLGTSGETQYF. The CDR3 DNA follows: TGTGCCAGCAGTCTAGGGACTAGCGGTGAGACCCAGTACTTC.

V usage is TRBV12-3 or TRBV12-4 and J usage is TRBJ1-2; weak D call: TRBD1 (6 bases). V was shortened by 0 bases and J by 8 bases, with 16 bases between the two germline ends. CDR3 length equals 15 residues. CDR3 in DNA: TGTGCCAGCAGTTTAGCTTCGGGACACTTGCTAGGCTACACCTTC. Amino acid sequence: CASSLASGHLLGYTF.

This clonotype was picked up a small number of times. The rearrangement joins TRBV28 to TRBJ1-2; unclear D gene. Trimming left V 7 bases short and J 2 bases short, with 11 bases between. The CDR3 has 13 residues. Germline V gene data show CDR1 as MDHEN and CDR2 as SYDVKM. The CDR3 here is CASMMTVNYGYTF. CDR3 DNA sequence: TGTGCCAGCATGATGACGGTGAACTATGGCTACACCTTC.

The genes are TRBV5-1 and TRBJ2-7, with D perhaps matching TRBD1 or TRBD2 (5 bases each). V lost 3 bases to trimming and J lost 5 bases, with 12 bases between them. The CDR3 loop spans 13 amino acids. Germline lookup yields CDR1 SGHRS and CDR2 YFSETQ. The CDR3 region is CASSWGRGNEQYF. DNA for the CDR3: TGCGCCAGCAGCTGGGGACGGGGAAACGAGCAGTACTTC.

This clonotype was observed at least ten times. This chain links TRBV6-1 with TRBJ2-5; 7 positions agree with TRBD1. Germline V gene data show CDR1 as MNHNS and CDR2 as SASEGT. V shed 7 bases, J shed 4 bases, and the junction held 6 bases outside the gene matches. This CDR3 contains 13 residues. CDR3 region: CASNRDSAETQYF. CDR3 DNA: TGTGCCAGCAACCGGGACAGTGCAGAGACCCAGTACTTC.

A word on this clonotype: Given a much more abundant clone one base away, this may be a read error. The chain combines TRBV5-1 with TRBJ1-2; possible D gene TRBD1, 5 bases. CDR3 size: 16 residues. Germline V gene sequence: CDR1 SGHRS, CDR2 YFSETQ. CDR3 DNA sequence: TGCGCCAGCCGGCGGACATACACTAGTTCTAACTGTGGCTACACCTTC. It codes for CASRRTYTSSNCGYTF.

With regard to this clonotype: A much larger clonotype is one base distant, so this may be a read error. V and J are TRBV5-1 and TRBJ2-1; D is ambiguous. CDR3 size: 15 residues. Germline CDR1 is SGHRS and CDR2 is YFSETQ. CDR3 bases: TGCGCCAGCAGCCTCGACCAGTTCTCCTACGATGAGCAGTTCTTC. As protein: CASSLDQFSYDEQFF.

The rearrangement joins TRBV7-2 to TRBJ1-5, with D possibly being TRBD1 (5 bases). The CDR3 has 19 residues. V lost 0 bases and J 3 bases, leaving 21 bases between the germline ends. Germline assignment: CDR1 SGHTA and CDR2 FQGNSA. The CDR3 nucleotides are TGTGCCAGCAGCTTAGCGGGGTTCCTGAAGGGGACCCACAATCAGCCCCAGCATTTT. As protein: CASSLAGFLKGTHNQPQHF.

The V and J genes are TRBV2 and TRBJ1-6; 8 bases map to TRBD1. The CDR3 is 15 residues long. The V and J ends lost 5 bases and 6 bases, in that order; junction bases with no gene match: 6. Germline-derived CDR1 and CDR2 are SNHLY and FYNNEI. This CDR3 is CASSTDRVVNSPLHF. The CDR3 nucleotides read TGTGCCAGCAGTACGGACAGGGTTGTTAATTCACCCCTCCACTTT. The full variable domain, completed using reference TRBV2 and TRBJ1-6, is EPEVTQTPSHQVTQMGQEVILRCVPISNHLYFYWYRQILGQKVEFLVSFYNNEISEKSEIFDDQFSVERPDGSNFTLKIRSTKLEDSAMYFCASSTDRVVNSPLHFGNGTRLTVT.

CDR3 residues: CASAEGTQSYEQYF. CDR3 nucleotides: TGTGCCAGTGCGGAGGGGACCCAGTCCTACGAGCAGTACTTC. This chain connects TRBV28 to TRBJ2-7; a weak D match, TRBD2 (6 bases). V was pared by 9 bases and J by 1 base, with 16 bases between. The CDR3 runs to 14 residues. CDR1 is MDHEN, CDR2 SYDVKM, per germline.

On this clonotype: Likely a read error: the CDR3 ends without its conserved phenylalanine or tryptophan. This chain joins TRBV7-3 and TRBJ2-6; 7 bases agree with TRBD1. The ends lost 9 bases at V and 0 bases at J; junction bases unmatched: 8. This CDR3 comprises 16 residues. From germline, CDR1 is SGHTA and CDR2 FQGTGA. CDR3 residues: CASTLTGNSGANVLTC. The CDR3 DNA reads as TGTGCCAGTACTCTGACAGGGAACTCTGGGGCCAACGTCCTGACTTGC.

A few counts support this clonotype. The chain uses TRBV20-1 and TRBJ2-7; D might be TRBD1 (7 bases). The germline CDR1 and CDR2 sequences are DFQATT and SNEGSKA (reference sequence). This CDR3 is 15 amino acids long. The ends were cut back, 0 bases at V and 5 bases at J, with 17 bases in the middle. The CDR3 sequence: CSARDFRGAGNEQYF. CDR3 coding DNA: TGCAGTGCTAGAGATTTCAGGGGGGCTGGCAACGAGCAGTACTTC.